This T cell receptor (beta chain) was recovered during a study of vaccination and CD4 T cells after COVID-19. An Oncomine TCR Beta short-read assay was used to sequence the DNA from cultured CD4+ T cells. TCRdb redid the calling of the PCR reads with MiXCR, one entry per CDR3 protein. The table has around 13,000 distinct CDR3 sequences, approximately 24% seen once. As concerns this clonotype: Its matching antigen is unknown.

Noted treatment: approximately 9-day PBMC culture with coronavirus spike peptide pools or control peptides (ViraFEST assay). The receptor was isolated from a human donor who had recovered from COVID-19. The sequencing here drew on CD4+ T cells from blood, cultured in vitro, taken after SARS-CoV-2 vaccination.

CDR3 loop: CASSEDGGSGANVLTF. CDR3 DNA: TGTGCCAGCAGTGAAGACGGGGGGTCTGGGGCCAACGTCCTGACTTTC. The chain carries TRBV6-1 and TRBJ2-6, with TRBD2 identical over 7 bases. The CDR3 length is 16 residues. CDR1 and CDR2 (germline): MNHNS, SASEGT. The J segment lost 1 base and the V segment lost 1 base, leaving 1 base of the junction unmatched.